This T cell receptor beta chain was obtained from a study of Graves' ophthalmopathy and Graves' hyperthyroidism (dated by TCRdb to between 2017 and 2018). Regarding the study in general: Peripheral blood was collected at initial diagnosis, before any treatment. TCR beta repertoire signatures were used to distinguish Graves' ophthalmopathy from Graves' hyperthyroidism and to predict progression to ophthalmopathy. In total, some 130 blood samples were TCR-sequenced: under 45 ophthalmopathy, under 85 hyperthyroidism and about 17 hyperthyroidism-to-ophthalmopathy patients. To explore V-J signatures that distinguish ophthalmopathy from hyperthyroidism, a discovery set of about 99 patients was enrolled, made up of approximately 45 with ophthalmopathy and 57 with stable hyperthyroidism. An independent validation cohort was composed of around 19 hyperthyroidism patients and roughly 16 patients who later progressed from hyperthyroidism to ophthalmopathy. T-cell repertoires of thyroid tissue and blood were compared in 5 or 6 hyperthyroidism patients. Following sampling, methimazole starting at 30 mg daily was administered to hyperthyroidism patients, and high-dose intravenous methylprednisolone was administered to ophthalmopathy patients. Findings and caveats that apply to the study as a whole: In validation, the model predicted ophthalmopathy progression with over 60% sensitivity and 72.22% specificity; roughly 12 predicted patients were CT-confirmed with GO in a median of around 6.5 months. The 13-signature model separated ophthalmopathy from stable hyperthyroidism with roughly 88% sensitivity and about 81% specificity in cross-validation, and 80%/75% in the test set. Among expanded thyroid clonotypes with frequency above 0.001, most also showed up in blood, which suggests that blood repertoires may reflect the thyroid immune response. No statistical method was used to predetermine the sample size, and group allocation was not hidden from the investigators.

Ophthalmopathy patients were characterized by moderately to severely active disease, a Clinical Activity Score of at least 3, a NOSPECS grade of at least 4, and a disease duration under 3 months. Anyone with other autoimmune diseases, uncontrolled infections, pregnancy or lactation was excluded from the study. Clinical symptoms, serum thyroxine, TRAb, thyroid ultrasound and orbital computed tomography were used for diagnosis. Ficoll-Paque density gradient centrifugation was used to isolate PBMCs from approximately 10 ml of fresh peripheral blood. Trizol reagent was used to extract the total RNA, and its quality was then checked on an Agilent 2100 Bioanalyzer. The CDR1 and CDR2 encoded by the germline V gene are SGHTA and FQGNSA. Counted from cysteine to phenylalanine, this CDR3 has 15 amino acids. The read is trimmed to its CDR3 DNA, 45 bases read in frame from base 1. V is clipped by 4 bases and J by 4 bases, and the sequence between their germline boundaries is 14 bases long.

For repertoire sequencing, the TCR beta CDR3 regions were amplified from RNA transcripts. A first-round RT-PCR used HTBI primers with the Qiagen OneStep RT-PCR kit, followed by a second-round multiplex PCR, size selection and purification. Sequencing of the libraries was carried out on an Illumina HiSeq2000 in paired-end mode with 100 bp reads. For the original study's pipeline: Reads were processed with SOAPnuke, discarding reads with adapters, uncalled bases, mean Phred below 15, or no exact constant-primer or identifier match. High-quality paired reads were merged with COPE v1.2.5. Unique nucleotide sequences were defined as clonotypes and aligned to IMGT TRB V, D and J references using MiTCR v1.1. The analysis was limited to V-J combinations with a frequency above 0.0001, which together covered just over 98% of the repertoires. A TCR clonal expansion and chaos score per V-J combination was defined as the ratio of F50 clonal expansion to chaos observed in the TCRdist matrix. Welch's t-statistics and random forest were used to narrow the features down to 10 to 15 V-J combinations, which were then fed into a naive Bayes classifier. The Morisita-Horn index was used to measure how similar the thyroid and blood repertoires were. TCRdb redid the processing of the public reads, applying fastp at Q25 and MiXCR, and retained in-frame beta chains. All rows with the same CDR3 protein become a single entry with the most common DNA and genes. Clone size and V and J calls follow TCRdb, not the original study. Across this sample there are about 740,000 distinct CDR3 sequences, with around 40% seen only once. Jointly, the top ten make up around 40% of the sample.

This clonotype was seen at least ten times. Its antigen is currently not known. The sample holds no much larger clone one base away, and base qualities are not on file. Specimen: peripheral blood. This sequence uses TRBV7-2 and TRBJ1-5; the D region possibly corresponds to TRBD1 (6 bases align). The receptor comes from an adult man with Graves' ophthalmopathy. The CDR3 is CASSYYGQTNQPQHF. The base sequence is TGTGCCAGCAGCTATTACGGACAGACAAATCAGCCCCAGCATTTT.